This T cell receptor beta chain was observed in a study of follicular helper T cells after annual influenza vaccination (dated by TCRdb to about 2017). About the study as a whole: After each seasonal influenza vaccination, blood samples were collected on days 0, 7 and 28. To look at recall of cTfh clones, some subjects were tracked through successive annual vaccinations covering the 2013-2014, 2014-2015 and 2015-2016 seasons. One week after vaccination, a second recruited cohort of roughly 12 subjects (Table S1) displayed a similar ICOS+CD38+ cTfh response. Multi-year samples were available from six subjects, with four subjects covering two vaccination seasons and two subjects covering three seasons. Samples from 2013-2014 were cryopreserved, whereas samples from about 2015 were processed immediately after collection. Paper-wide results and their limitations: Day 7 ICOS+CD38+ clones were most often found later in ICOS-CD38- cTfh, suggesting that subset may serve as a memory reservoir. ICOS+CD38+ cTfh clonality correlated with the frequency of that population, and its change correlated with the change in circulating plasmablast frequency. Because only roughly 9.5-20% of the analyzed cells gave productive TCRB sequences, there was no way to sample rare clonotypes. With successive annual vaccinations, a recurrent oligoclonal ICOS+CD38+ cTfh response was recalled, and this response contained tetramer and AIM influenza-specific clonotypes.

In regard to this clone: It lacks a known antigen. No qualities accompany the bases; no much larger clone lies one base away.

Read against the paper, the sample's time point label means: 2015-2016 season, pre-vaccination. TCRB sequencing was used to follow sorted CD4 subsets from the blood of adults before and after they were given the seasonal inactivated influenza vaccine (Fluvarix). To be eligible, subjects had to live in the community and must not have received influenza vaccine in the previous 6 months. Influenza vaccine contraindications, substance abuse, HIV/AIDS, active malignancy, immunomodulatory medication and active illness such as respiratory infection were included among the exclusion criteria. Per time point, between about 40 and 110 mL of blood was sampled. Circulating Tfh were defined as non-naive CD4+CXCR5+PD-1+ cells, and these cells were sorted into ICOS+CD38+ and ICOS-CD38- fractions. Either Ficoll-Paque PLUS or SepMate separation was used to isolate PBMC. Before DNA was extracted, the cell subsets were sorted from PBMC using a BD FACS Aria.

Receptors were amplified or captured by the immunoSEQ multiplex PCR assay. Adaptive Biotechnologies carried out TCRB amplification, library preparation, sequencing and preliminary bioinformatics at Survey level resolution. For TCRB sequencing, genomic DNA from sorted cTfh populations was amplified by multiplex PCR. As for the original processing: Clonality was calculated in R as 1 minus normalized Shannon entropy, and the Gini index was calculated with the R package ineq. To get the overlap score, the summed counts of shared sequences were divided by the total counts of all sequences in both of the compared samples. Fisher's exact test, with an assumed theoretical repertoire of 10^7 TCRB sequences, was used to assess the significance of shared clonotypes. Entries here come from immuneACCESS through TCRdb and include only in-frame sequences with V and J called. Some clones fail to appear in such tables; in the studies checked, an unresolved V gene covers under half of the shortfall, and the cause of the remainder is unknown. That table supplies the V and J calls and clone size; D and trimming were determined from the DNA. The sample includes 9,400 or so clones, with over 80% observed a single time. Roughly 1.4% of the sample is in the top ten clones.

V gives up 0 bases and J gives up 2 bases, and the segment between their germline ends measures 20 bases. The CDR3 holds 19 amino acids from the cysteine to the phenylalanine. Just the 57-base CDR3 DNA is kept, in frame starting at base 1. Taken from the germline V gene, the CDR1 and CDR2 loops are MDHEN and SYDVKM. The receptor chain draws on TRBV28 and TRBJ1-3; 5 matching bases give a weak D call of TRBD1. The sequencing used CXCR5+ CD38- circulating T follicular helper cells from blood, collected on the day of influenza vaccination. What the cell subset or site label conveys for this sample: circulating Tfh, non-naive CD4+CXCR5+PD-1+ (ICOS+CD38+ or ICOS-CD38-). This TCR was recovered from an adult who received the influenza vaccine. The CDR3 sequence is CASSLWEDVGQGTGNTIYF. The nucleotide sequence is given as TGTGCCAGCAGTTTATGGGAGGACGTGGGGCAGGGCACTGGAAACACCATATATTTT.